The 22 T cell receptor beta chains below all came from one sample that was sequenced in a study of blood T cell repertoires in COVID-19 (TCRdb year 2020). Library construction relied on the immunoSEQ multiplex PCR assay. TCRdb obtained this table from immuneACCESS and retained in-frame rearrangements with V and J assigned. These tables miss some clones; where compared with another copy, unresolved V genes account for less than half of the shortfall, and the remainder is unexplained. The sample contains about 220,000 clones, around 87% of them found a single time. The ten largest clones add up to about 3.3% of the sample. Sequencing used PBMCs or T cells enriched from blood (not recorded which). These receptors were taken from a woman aged 18-29 years in a cohort exposed to, infected with or recovered from COVID-19 (not recorded which).

A remark on this clone: Other DNA sequences in the sample encode the same CDR3. The chain's CDR3 is CASSIEEYTEAFF. CDR3 sequence (DNA): TGTGCCAGTAGTATAGAAGAGTACACTGAAGCTTTCTTT. The rearrangement joins TRBV19 to TRBJ1-1; no reliable D call. Trimming shortened V by 0 bases and J by 3 bases, and 5 bases separated the two germline ends. The length of the CDR3 is 13 residues. The germline CDR1 and CDR2 sequences are LNHDA and SQIVND (reference sequence).

The chain couples TRBV2 to TRBJ1-2; D not resolved. Trimming pared 3 bases from V and 4 bases from J, leaving 12 bases between. This CDR3 contains 14 residues. Germline CDR1 and CDR2: SNHLY and FYNNEI. The DNA of the CDR3 is TGTGCCAGCAGTGAGGGAGCTTACAGCTATGGCTACACCTTC. Protein sequence: CASSEGAYSYGYTF. Looking up the rest from reference TRBV2 and TRBJ1-2 gives the full variable domain: EPEVTQTPSHQVTQMGQEVILRCVPISNHLYFYWYRQILGQKVEFLVSFYNNEISEKSEIFDDQFSVERPDGSNFTLKIRSTKLEDSAMYFCASSEGAYSYGYTFGSGTRLTVV.

The chain carries TRBV3-1 (or the pseudogene TRBV3-2) and TRBJ2-7, with TRBD1 as a possible D gene (5 bases). Germline V CDR1 and CDR2: LGHDT, YNNKEL (reference sequence). The CDR3 consists of 14 residues. The ends were cut back, 3 bases at V and 4 bases at J, with 13 bases in the middle. The CDR3 loop reads CASSHGQALYEQYF. DNA for the CDR3: TGTGCCAGCAGCCATGGACAAGCTTTGTACGAGCAGTACTTC.

This rearrangement joins TRBV5-4 to TRBJ1-1; 7 bases match TRBD1. The CDR3 has 13 amino acids. V trimming: 4 bases; J trimming: 3 bases; junction bases outside the gene matches: 3. The V gene's germline CDR1 is SGHNT and CDR2 YYREEE (reference sequence). The CDR3 region is CASSLDRHTEAFF. As DNA, the CDR3 is TGTGCCAGCAGCCTGGACAGGCACACTGAAGCTTTCTTT.

The rearrangement uses TRBV5-6 and TRBJ1-1, with TRBD1 matching over 9 bases. V dropped 3 bases and J dropped 0; count of bases not matched to a gene: 0. Germline CDR1 reads SGHDT; CDR2 reads YYEEEE. CDR3 length equals 14 residues. CDR3 bases: TGTGCCAGCAGCTGGACAGGGGTGAACACTGAAGCTTTCTTT. Protein sequence: CASSWTGVNTEAFF. Full variable domain (remainder filled in from reference TRBV5-6 and TRBJ1-1): DAGVTQSPTHLIKTRGQQVTLRCSPKSGHDTVSWYQQALGQGPQFIFQYYEEEERQRGNFPDRFSGHQFPNYSSELNVNALLLGDSALYLCASSWTGVNTEAFFGQGTRLTVV.

The chain's CDR3 is CASTDRGETDTQYF. The CDR3 bases are TGTGCCAGCACCGACAGGGGCGAGACAGATACGCAGTATTTT. This sequence joins TRBV11-3 and TRBJ2-3; 8 nucleotides agree with TRBD1. The CDR3 runs 14 residues. In germline, CDR1 is SGHNT, CDR2 YENEEA. V gave up 7 bases and J gave up 3 bases; unmatched junction bases: 6.

The chain is built from TRBV28 and TRBJ1-2; tentative D call: TRBD1 (5 bases). CDR3 length: 13 amino acids. Germline V gives CDR1 MDHEN, CDR2 SYDVKM. The germline V and J ends were trimmed by 6 bases and 8 bases, with 16 bases remaining between them. CDR3 residues: CASRPTGERGYTF. The DNA for the CDR3 is TGTGCCAGCAGACCTACGGGGGAACGGGGCTACACCTTC.

V is TRBV18 and J is TRBJ1-5; 8 bases match TRBD1. The germline CDR1 and CDR2 sequences are KGHSH and LQKENI. The J segment lost 4 bases and the V segment lost 0 bases, leaving 5 bases of the junction unmatched. This CDR3 spans 16 amino acids. The CDR3 sequence is CASSPPGDRLNQPQHF. As DNA, the CDR3 is TGTGCCAGCTCACCACCAGGGGACAGGCTTAATCAGCCCCAGCATTTT.

This chain uses TRBV4-1 with TRBJ1-1; weak D call: TRBD1 (6 bases). The CDR3 totals 14 residues. V lost 0 bases and J 5 bases, leaving 10 bases between the germline ends. In germline, CDR1 is MGHRA, CDR2 YSYEKL. For the CDR3, the DNA is TGCGCCAGCAGCCAAGATAAAAGGGGGACTGAAGCTTTCTTT. As protein: CASSQDKRGTEAFF.

The V gene is TRBV5-4, the J gene TRBJ2-7, with 9 bases matching TRBD2. This CDR3 has 15 amino acids. V lost 0 bases, J lost 2 bases, and 3 bases stayed unmatched. Germline assignment: CDR1 SGHNT and CDR2 YYREEE (reference sequence). CDR3 sequence reads: CASSLAGTSPYEQYF. CDR3 bases: TGTGCCAGCAGCTTGGCCGGGACTAGCCCCTACGAGCAGTACTTC.

The genes are TRBV6-5 and TRBJ1-2; 7 bases are shared with TRBD1. In germline, CDR1 is MNHEY, CDR2 SVGAGI. J gave up 4 bases and V 2 bases, and 10 bases lay outside the gene matches. The CDR3 runs to 16 residues. Here the CDR3 DNA reads TGTGCCAGCAGTTACCTCGGGACAGTGGGGACCTATGGCTACACCTTC. The encoded protein is CASSYLGTVGTYGYTF.

The chain carries TRBV7-9 and TRBJ2-3; TRBD1 is a possible D gene (7 bases). Trimming cost V 5 bases and J 3 bases, with 15 bases left between them. CDR1 and CDR2 from the germline V gene are SEHNR and FQNEAQ (reference sequence). There are 15 residues in the CDR3. For the CDR3, the DNA is TGTGCCAGCAGCAAGGGGGCTAGCGAGACAGATACGCAGTATTTT. Translated, it gives CASSKGASETDTQYF.

This sequence joins TRBV12-3 or TRBV12-4 and TRBJ1-2; D might be TRBD1 (6 bases). The CDR3 runs 12 residues. Deletions cut 6 bases from V and 4 bases from J, with 9 bases between. CDR3: CASSWTAYGYTF. Here the CDR3 DNA reads TGTGCCAGCAGCTGGACAGCCTATGGCTACACCTTC.

The chain has TRBV9 and TRBJ1-1; 10 bases agree with TRBD1. Germline CDR1 is SGDLS and CDR2 is YYNGEE. V lost 4 bases, J lost 6 bases, and 12 bases stayed unmatched. The CDR3 length is 16 residues. Here the CDR3 reads CASSTLTGGAHPEAFF. In nucleotides, the CDR3 is TGTGCCAGCAGCACCTTGACAGGGGGCGCCCACCCTGAAGCTTTCTTT.

The chain carries TRBV28 and TRBJ1-2; possibly TRBD1 for D (5 bases). V shed 10 bases and J shed 7 bases, with 19 bases lying between them. CDR3 size: 13 residues. Germline CDR1 MDHEN, CDR2 SYDVKM. In DNA form, the CDR3 reads TGTGCCACCCAATACCCCGGGACTTTTGGCTACACCTTC. It is translated as CATQYPGTFGYTF.

The chain recombines TRBV29-1 with TRBJ1-1; D perhaps matches TRBD1 (5 bases). V gave up 0 bases and J gave up 4 bases, with 6 bases separating them. The CDR3 length is 12 residues. Germline V gene sequence: CDR1 SQVTM, CDR2 ANQGSEA. The CDR3 DNA reads as TGCAGCGTTGAAGAGCAGGGCACTGAAGCTTTCTTT. Its protein product is CSVEEQGTEAFF.

The rearrangement links TRBV6-5 to TRBJ1-1, with 8 bases lining up with TRBD1. The ends lost 8 bases at V and 7 bases at J; junction bases unmatched: 6. The length of the CDR3 is 12 residues. Germline loops: CDR1 MNHEY, CDR2 SVGAGI. The CDR3 sequence is CASRQGSVEAFF. CDR3 in DNA: TGTGCCAGCCGACAGGGGTCGGTTGAAGCTTTCTTT.

This sequence joins TRBV29-1 and TRBJ2-7, with D perhaps matching TRBD1 (6 bases). The V gene lost 7 bases and the J gene lost 3 bases, with 13 bases spanning the gap. Germline V CDR1 and CDR2: SQVTM, ANQGSEA. There are 12 residues in the CDR3. The CDR3 sequence: CSGGHTDYEQYF. The CDR3 DNA follows: TGCAGCGGGGGACACACCGACTACGAGCAGTACTTC.

The chain carries TRBV6-5 and TRBJ2-7, with 7 bases lining up with TRBD2. The junction had 14 bases not matched to a gene; V was cut back by 0 bases and J by 12 bases. CDR3 size: 15 residues. CDR1 and CDR2 (germline): MNHEY, SVGAGI. The CDR3 spells CASSYSIIGGDRRYF. CDR3 sequence (DNA): TGTGCCAGCAGTTACTCGATTATTGGGGGGGACCGCCGGTACTTC.

The chain joins TRBV11-3 to TRBJ2-1; 9 bases are shared with TRBD2. Germline V CDR1 and CDR2: SGHNT, YENEEA. The junction had 7 bases not matched to a gene; V was cut back by 4 bases and J by 6 bases. This CDR3 region has 15 residues. The CDR3 region has the DNA TGTGCCAGCAGCTGGTTAGCGGGAGTGGCCAATGAGCAGTTCTTC. This encodes CASSWLAGVANEQFF.

V and J are TRBV2 and TRBJ1-5; the D is unclear. The CDR3 spans 12 residues. The V end lost 3 bases, the J end lost 7 bases, and 7 bases lay between the germline ends. Germline V CDR1 and CDR2: SNHLY, FYNNEI. CDR3 residues: CASSEIEQPQHF. The CDR3 nucleotides read TGTGCCAGCAGTGAGATTGAGCAGCCCCAGCATTTT.

V is TRBV2 and J is TRBJ1-1, with D unclear. Per the germline V gene, CDR1 is SNHLY and CDR2 is FYNNEI. V lost 7 bases, J lost 2 bases, and 14 bases lay in between. CDR3 length: 14 amino acids. In DNA, the CDR3 is TGTGCCAGCACGTCCCTCCTTACAAACACTGAAGCTTTCTTT. Translated, it gives CASTSLLTNTEAFF.